Listed here are 23 T cell receptor beta chains from one sample, sequenced in a study of T cells in Graves' hyperthyroidism and ophthalmopathy. Authors of the study amplified TCR beta CDR3 regions from RNA transcripts. The TCR CDR3 first-round RT-PCR relied on the HTBI primer set. TCRdb re-analysed the multiplex PCR reads in MiXCR, keeping a single row per CDR3 protein. Of 460,000 or so distinct CDR3 sequences in the sample, about an eighth were seen once. Sequencing was carried out using blood. The receptors were gathered from a woman under 30 with Graves' hyperthyroidism.

The chain joins TRBV5-6 to TRBJ2-7; 14 positions agree with TRBD2. Germline CDR1 is SGHDT and CDR2 is YYEEEE. The CDR3 sequence is 17 residues long. V lost 2 bases, J lost 3 bases, and 7 bases stayed unmatched. The CDR3 sequence: CASSLGTSGGWVYEQYF. CDR3 bases: TGTGCCAGCAGCTTAGGGACTAGCGGGGGATGGGTCTACGAGCAGTACTTC. Full variable domain (outside the CDR3, taken from reference TRBV5-6 and TRBJ2-7): DAGVTQSPTHLIKTRGQQVTLRCSPKSGHDTVSWYQQALGQGPQFIFQYYEEEERQRGNFPDRFSGHQFPNYSSELNVNALLLGDSALYLCASSLGTSGGWVYEQYFGPGTRLTVT.

This clonotype turned up a few times. The chain is built from TRBV7-9 and TRBJ2-7; 9 bases agree with TRBD2. The germline gives CDR1 SEHNR, CDR2 FQNEAQ (reference sequence). V shed 3 bases and J 2 bases; nucleotides not matched to a gene: 5. CDR3 length: 15 residues. The CDR3 loop is CASSFRLAEAYEQYF. The CDR3, as DNA: TGTGCCAGCAGCTTCAGACTAGCGGAGGCCTACGAGCAGTACTTC.

The chain recombines TRBV5-1 with TRBJ2-7; D not resolved. The CDR3 covers 13 residues. The V end lost 1 base, the J end lost 5 bases, and 10 bases lay between the germline ends. Germline V gene data show CDR1 as SGHRS and CDR2 as YFSETQ. CDR3 residues: CASSLLARDEQYF. The CDR3 region has the DNA TGCGCCAGCAGCTTGCTGGCCCGAGACGAGCAGTACTTC.

This clonotype appeared many times. The gene calls are TRBV18 and TRBJ1-5; 8 bases line up with TRBD1. The J segment lost 0 bases and the V segment lost 6 bases, leaving 10 bases of the junction unmatched. The CDR3 has 17 residues. The germline V gene encodes CDR1 KGHSH and CDR2 LQKENI. CDR3 sequence (DNA): TGTGCCAGCTCGCCGGCGAGGACAGGGCTTAGCAATCAGCCCCAGCATTTT. Residues: CASSPARTGLSNQPQHF.

The chain has TRBV7-9 and TRBJ2-5; D assignment may be TRBD1 or TRBD2 (5 bases each). Trimming stripped 5 bases from V and 5 bases from J, with 18 bases between. The CDR3 sequence is 15 residues long. Germline lookup yields CDR1 SEHNR and CDR2 FQNEAQ (reference sequence). The CDR3 coding sequence is TGTGCCAGCAGCCCCGGGACCACCCTGTGGGAGACCCAGTACTTC. Protein sequence: CASSPGTTLWETQYF.

This chain's CDR3 is CASSIPRQGAHEQYF. The DNA for the CDR3 is TGTGCCAGTAGTATCCCTCGACAGGGGGCCCACGAGCAGTACTTC. The chain carries TRBV19 and TRBJ2-7; 10 bases agree with TRBD1. V trimming: 3 bases; J trimming: 5 bases; junction bases outside the gene matches: 7. This CDR3 region has 15 residues. Germline CDR1 reads LNHDA; CDR2 reads SQIVND (reference sequence). Variable domain in full (rest from reference TRBV19 and TRBJ2-7): DGGITQSPKYLFRKEGQNVTLSCEQNLNHDAMYWYRQDPGQGLRLIYYSQIVNDFQKGDIAEGYSVSREKKESFPLTVTSAQKNPTAFYLCASSIPRQGAHEQYFGPGTRLTVT.

The V call is TRBV6-1, the J call TRBJ1-1; 10 bases map to TRBD1. Trimming removed 5 bases from V and 10 bases from J; junction bases left unmatched: 7. Germline values: CDR1 MNHNS, CDR2 SASEGT. The CDR3 totals 13 residues. The CDR3 loop is CASSLGQGVLAFF. CDR3 bases: TGTGCCAGCAGTCTTGGACAGGGGGTATTAGCTTTCTTT.

This clonotype was seen a handful of times. V usage is TRBV7-9 and J usage is TRBJ1-6, with a weak D call TRBD1 (5 bases). The CDR3 consists of 15 residues. Trimming cost V 1 base and J 7 bases, with 11 bases left between them. The germline V gene has CDR1 SEHNR and CDR2 FQNEAQ (reference sequence). This CDR3 is CASSLGKGTNSPLHF. The CDR3 DNA reads as TGTGCCAGCAGCTTAGGAAAGGGGACGAATTCACCCCTCCACTTT.

V gene TRBV24-1 combines with J gene TRBJ2-1; no definite D call. The ends were cut back, 3 bases at V and 7 bases at J, with 18 bases in the middle. This CDR3 spans 16 amino acids. Germline-derived CDR1 and CDR2 are KGHDR and SFDVKD. The CDR3 is CATSDPKDRAWNEQFF. CDR3 bases: TGTGCCACCAGTGATCCAAAAGACCGAGCTTGGAATGAGCAGTTCTTC.

The J gene is TRBJ1-1, the V gene TRBV6-1; D possibly corresponds to TRBD1 (6 bases). Germline V gives CDR1 MNHNS, CDR2 SASEGT. This CDR3 has 15 residues. V was pared by 4 bases and J by 1 base, with 13 bases between. The chain's CDR3 is CASSAEGGANTEAFF. The CDR3, as DNA: TGTGCCAGCAGTGCCGAAGGGGGAGCGAACACTGAAGCTTTCTTT.

This clonotype has a handful of counts. The chain links TRBV4-1 to TRBJ2-7; either TRBD1 or TRBD2 may supply D (5 bases each). CDR1 MGHRA and CDR2 YSYEKL come from the germline V gene. The CDR3 consists of 14 residues. Trimming removed 0 bases at V and 3 bases at J, with 9 bases between. DNA for the CDR3: TGCGCCAGCAGCCAAGATCTGGGGGACTACGAGCAGTACGTC. Its protein is CASSQDLGDYEQYV.

This clonotype was observed at least ten times. The V call is TRBV11-1, the J call TRBJ2-4, with 12 bases that match TRBD1. From germline, CDR1 is SGHAT and CDR2 FQDESV (reference sequence). Trimming at V came to 5 bases and at J to 9 bases, leaving 5 bases not matched to a gene. This CDR3 region has 14 residues. CDR3 region: CASSRDRGRGIQYF. CDR3 nucleotide sequence: TGTGCCAGCAGCAGGGACAGGGGGCGCGGCATTCAGTACTTC.

With respect to this clonotype: A read error may be the cause here, since a much bigger clone is one base away. V usage is TRBV29-1 and J usage is TRBJ2-2; TRBD1 or TRBD2 may be the D gene (5 bases each). Germline assignment: CDR1 SQVTM and CDR2 ANQGSEA. The CDR3 sequence is 16 residues long. Trimming removed 1 base at V and 0 bases at J, with 12 bases between. This chain's CDR3 is CSVEGGRPTNTGELFF. The CDR3 DNA reads TGCAGCGTTGAAGGGGGGAGACCTACGAACACCGGGGAGCTGTTTTTT.

In its sample, this clonotype was seen many times. This chain connects TRBV4-1 to TRBJ2-7; D is possibly TRBD2 (6 bases). The CDR3 runs to 13 residues. Germline loops: CDR1 MGHRA, CDR2 YSYEKL. V shed 1 base and J shed 3 bases, with 7 bases lying between them. In DNA, the CDR3 is TGCGCCAGCAGCCAAGGGGGAGGCTACGAGCAGTACTTC. Translation gives CASSQGGGYEQYF.

V gene TRBV6-1 combines with J gene TRBJ1-3; tentative D call: TRBD1 (5 bases). CDR1 and CDR2 from the germline V gene are MNHNS and SASEGT. The CDR3 consists of 15 residues. V dropped 1 base and J dropped 3 bases, with 10 bases sitting between them. CDR3 bases: TGTGCCAGCAGTGAAGTTCGGGGGAGTGGAAACACCATATATTTT. Residues: CASSEVRGSGNTIYF.

The rearrangement links TRBV19 to TRBJ2-4; D gene unclear. CDR1 and CDR2 from the germline V gene are LNHDA and SQIVND (reference sequence). V lost 3 bases and J 2 bases, leaving 8 bases between the germline ends. This CDR3 is 14 amino acids long. CDR3 region: CASSIWSSKNIQYF. DNA of the CDR3: TGTGCCAGTAGTATCTGGAGTTCCAAAAACATTCAGTACTTC. The whole variable domain, filled in from reference TRBV19 and TRBJ2-4, reads DGGITQSPKYLFRKEGQNVTLSCEQNLNHDAMYWYRQDPGQGLRLIYYSQIVNDFQKGDIAEGYSVSREKKESFPLTVTSAQKNPTAFYLCASSIWSSKNIQYFGAGTRLSVL.

This clonotype was counted at least ten times. The chain links TRBV12-3 or TRBV12-4 to TRBJ1-1; 7 nucleotides align to TRBD1. CDR3 length equals 16 residues. The ends lost 6 bases at V and 4 bases at J; junction bases unmatched: 14. The CDR3 reads CASSTQDRVGGTEAFF. The CDR3 DNA follows: TGTGCCAGCAGCACACAAGACAGGGTCGGGGGCACTGAAGCTTTCTTT.

This clonotype was seen repeatedly, ten times or more. The chain has TRBV2 and TRBJ2-7; tentative D call: TRBD2 (5 bases). The CDR3 contains 15 residues. Germline V gene data show CDR1 as SNHLY and CDR2 as FYNNEI. The ends were cut back, 7 bases at V and 7 bases at J, with 23 bases in the middle. This CDR3 is CASTENRVDYREQYF. In nucleotides, the CDR3 is TGTGCCAGCACCGAAAATAGGGTCGACTATCGTGAGCAGTACTTC.

This clonotype was observed many times. This chain joins TRBV30 and TRBJ1-2, with D uncertain. CDR3 size: 15 residues. V shed 0 bases and J shed 1 base, with 12 bases lying between them. From germline, CDR1 is GTSNPN and CDR2 SVGIG (reference sequence). Written as DNA, the CDR3 is TGTGCCTGGAGTGTACGGCTTCGAGGTAACTATGGCTACACCTTC. This gives the protein CAWSVRLRGNYGYTF.

V gene TRBV6-5 combines with J gene TRBJ2-7, with D maybe TRBD1 (5 bases). This CDR3 spans 15 amino acids. V gave up 0 bases and J gave up 0 bases, with 9 bases separating them. Germline-derived CDR1 and CDR2 are MNHEY and SVGAGI. For the CDR3, the DNA is TGTGCCAGCAGTTACTCCGGACACAGCTCCTACGAGCAGTACTTC. Residues: CASSYSGHSSYEQYF.

The gene calls are TRBV4-2 and TRBJ2-3, with 7 bases that match TRBD2. The trim removed 0 bases at V and 11 bases at J, leaving 14 bases unmatched. This CDR3 contains 16 residues. CDR1 and CDR2 (germline): LGHNA, YNFKEQ. The CDR3 protein is CASSQDGGTLPRKQYF. CDR3 bases: TGTGCCAGCAGCCAAGACGGGGGGACCCTCCCGAGGAAGCAGTATTTT.

This clonotype appeared many times. The chain joins TRBV12-3 or TRBV12-4 to TRBJ2-1; weak D call: TRBD2 (7 bases). V gave up 6 bases and J gave up 7 bases, with 16 bases separating them. CDR3 length equals 14 residues. The CDR3 sequence: CASSRGGSLNEQFF. The CDR3 nucleotides are TGTGCCAGCAGCAGGGGCGGGAGCTTGAATGAGCAGTTCTTC.

The genes are TRBV19 and TRBJ2-3; 12 bases agree with TRBD2. Germline V gene sequence: CDR1 LNHDA, CDR2 SQIVND (reference sequence). J lost 3 bases, V lost 7 bases, and 8 bases had no gene match. CDR3 length: 16 amino acids. The CDR3 DNA is TGTGCCAGTAAACGAGAACTAGCGGGAGGAACAGATACGCAGTATTTT. Translation gives CASKRELAGGTDTQYF.